The 13 T cell receptor beta chains below all came from one sample that was sequenced in a study of patients and donors after allogeneic stem cell transplantation. TCRdb used MiXCR to reprocess the RT-PCR reads, holding one entry per CDR3 protein. In the table there are more than 850,000 distinct CDR3 sequences, about a sixth of which are singletons. The sequencing sample was made of blood, either unsorted or a sorted T cell fraction (not recorded which). All receptors derive from a human donor who was either an allogeneic HSCT recipient or a stem cell or donor lymphocyte infusion donor (not recorded which). It is not recorded whose cells these are; they may come from a transplant donor.

This clonotype has a handful of counts. The chain links TRBV6-5 to TRBJ2-3, with TRBD1 matching 8 bases. This CDR3 spans 15 amino acids. Germline V lookup: CDR1 MNHEY, CDR2 SVGAGI. Germline trimming cut 1 base from V and 6 bases from J; bases unmatched to any gene: 6. The CDR3 sequence is CASSYLAQGADTQYF. The CDR3 region has the DNA TGTGCCAGCAGTTACTTGGCCCAGGGGGCTGATACGCAGTATTTT.

This clonotype was detected only a few times. The chain has TRBV5-1 and TRBJ2-3; the match to TRBD2 covers 14 bases. Germline CDR1 SGHRS, CDR2 YFSETQ. With V trimmed by 3 bases and J by 6 bases, 9 bases remained unmatched. This CDR3 contains 17 residues. CDR3 amino acids: CASSSRLAGGERDTQYF. The CDR3 DNA follows: TGCGCCAGCAGCTCCAGACTAGCGGGAGGGGAACGCGATACGCAGTATTTT.

This clonotype was detected a few times. The chain combines TRBV12-3 or TRBV12-4 with TRBJ2-7; D may be TRBD1 (6 bases). V was clipped by 7 bases and J by 5 bases, with 12 bases between them. CDR3 length: 12 amino acids. CDR3: CASTSGVHEQYF. The CDR3 DNA reads TGTGCCAGCACCTCAGGGGTGCACGAGCAGTACTTC.

This clonotype was recorded a few times. In DNA form, the CDR3 reads TGCGCCAGCAGCCGTCACAGGGTTCCCGGGGAGCTGTTTTTT. Its translation: CASSRHRVPGELFF. This chain uses TRBV5-1 with TRBJ2-2, with D tentatively TRBD1 (6 bases). V was cut by 4 bases and J by 6 bases, with 13 bases left in between. CDR1 is SGHRS and CDR2 is YFSETQ in the germline V gene. The CDR3 covers 14 residues. Full variable domain (missing parts from reference TRBV5-1 and TRBJ2-2): KAGVTQTPRYLIKTRGQQVTLSCSPISGHRSVSWYQQTPGQGLQFLFEYFSETQRNKGNFPGRFSGRQFSNSRSEMNVSTLELGDSALYLCASSRHRVPGELFFGEGSRLTVL.

This clonotype was recorded a few times. The CDR3 loop is CASIQPDIVLGSTEAFF. The CDR3 coding sequence is TGTGCCAGCATCCAACCGGATATCGTTCTTGGGTCCACTGAAGCTTTCTTT. The V and J genes are TRBV7-2 and TRBJ1-1; D gene uncertain. The CDR3 contains 17 residues. Between the trimmed V and J ends, which lost 7 bases and 4 bases, there was a span of 25 bases. Per germline, CDR1 SGHTA and CDR2 FQGNSA. The whole variable domain, filled in from reference TRBV7-2 and TRBJ1-1, reads GAGVSQSPSNKVTEKGKDVELRCDPISGHTALYWYRQSLGQGLEFLIYFQGNSAPDKSGLPSDRFSAERTGGSVSTLTIQRTQQEDSAVYLCASIQPDIVLGSTEAFFGQGTRLTVV.

V gene TRBV2 combines with J gene TRBJ2-3; D might be TRBD1 (5 bases). This CDR3 is built from 15 residues. Germline CDR1 SNHLY, CDR2 FYNNEI. V was clipped by 1 base and J by 1 base, with 9 bases between them. The CDR3 DNA sequence: TGTGCCAGCAGTGAAGAAGTCAGGGGCACAGATACGCAGTATTTT. It yields the protein CASSEEVRGTDTQYF.

The chain employs TRBV5-1 and TRBJ2-1; D perhaps matches TRBD2 (6 bases). The CDR3 sequence is 16 residues long. V gave up 3 bases and J gave up 0 bases, with 13 bases separating them. CDR1 is SGHRS and CDR2 is YFSETQ in the germline V gene. In nucleotides, the CDR3 is TGCGCCAGCAGCTCGGGGGACTCCAGCTCCTACAATGAGCAGTTCTTC. It yields the protein CASSSGDSSSYNEQFF.

This clonotype was seen only a few times. The chain uses TRBV7-9 and TRBJ2-3; D is possibly TRBD2 (5 bases). CDR1 SEHNR and CDR2 FQNEAQ come from the germline V gene (reference sequence). The CDR3 sequence is 15 residues long. V dropped 2 bases and J dropped 2 bases, with 11 bases sitting between them. CDR3 coding DNA: TGTGCCAGCAGCTTATTGAGCGGAAACACAGATACGCAGTATTTT. It yields the protein CASSLLSGNTDTQYF.

V usage is TRBV6-5 and J usage is TRBJ2-3; perhaps TRBD2 as D (5 bases). Between the trimmed V and J ends, which lost 0 bases and 4 bases, there was a span of 11 bases. The CDR3 consists of 15 residues. CDR1 and CDR2 from the germline V gene are MNHEY and SVGAGI. The CDR3 here is CASSYSRGKADTQYF. CDR3 DNA sequence: TGTGCCAGCAGTTACTCTCGGGGTAAAGCAGATACGCAGTATTTT.

The chain couples TRBV5-1 to TRBJ2-5; D not resolved. V shed 0 bases and J shed 3 bases, with 9 bases lying between them. CDR1 is SGHRS and CDR2 is YFSETQ in the germline V gene. The CDR3 sequence is 14 residues long. The CDR3 reads CASSLEWVEETQYF. For the CDR3, the DNA is TGCGCCAGCAGCTTGGAGTGGGTTGAAGAGACCCAGTACTTC.

This clonotype was picked up one time. V usage is TRBV20-1 and J usage is TRBJ2-5; 13 nucleotides align to TRBD2. The CDR3 covers 17 residues. Germline V gene lookup returns CDR1 DFQATT and CDR2 SNEGSKA (reference sequence). V lost 5 bases to trimming and J lost 2 bases; unmatched junction nucleotides: 11. The DNA for the CDR3 is TGCAGTGCTTCCGTGGGACTAGCGGGACTCCGGCAAGAGACCCAGTACTTC. This sequence encodes CSASVGLAGLRQETQYF.

The chain couples TRBV2 to TRBJ1-2; D ambiguous. The CDR3 runs to 13 residues. CDR1 is SNHLY and CDR2 is FYNNEI in the germline V gene. V shed 3 bases and J shed 7 bases, with 12 bases lying between them. The CDR3 protein is CASSDGAGGGYTF. The CDR3 DNA reads as TGTGCCAGCAGTGATGGAGCCGGAGGTGGCTACACCTTC.

This clonotype showed up just a few times. This chain links TRBV6-1 with TRBJ1-3; no clear D. In germline, CDR1 is MNHNS, CDR2 SASEGT. The CDR3 sequence is 15 residues long. V lost 8 bases and J lost 0, with 14 bases in between. As DNA, the CDR3 is TGTGCCAGCGGCCTGGGAGCGACCTCTGGAAACACCATATATTTT. This encodes CASGLGATSGNTIYF.